The present T cell receptor beta chain was sequenced within a study of identical twins. Template switching, a step in the protocol, added a universal primer site, and cDNA carried unique molecular identifiers. TCRdb passed the 5' RACE reads through MiXCR, listing each CDR3 protein once. The repertoire holds a few hundred thousand distinct CDR3 sequences, with over 8.5% as singletons. Findings of the study overall: The more abundant beta clonotypes in cord blood had fewer insertions, and memory repertoires did not show this.

CDR3 length: 20 amino acids. A few counts support this clonotype. What it binds is unknown. These sequences were also reported in another study, on yellow fever vaccine responses in identical twins. That paper adds: Reported findings indicate that twins' vaccine T cell responses seemed partially convergent, partially personalized.

This TCR derives from a woman aged 18 to 35 in good health. This chain connects TRBV21-1 to TRBJ2-3; TRBD1 is the table's D call and was not checked against the DNA. TRBV21-1 is a pseudogene. The specimen was CD8+ T cells sorted from blood. The CDR3 region has the DNA TGTGCCAGCAGCAAAGCAGAATTGGGACAGGGGGCAGGCCGCACAGATACGCAGTATTTT. This sequence encodes CASSKAELGQGAGRTDTQYF.